This TCR beta chain was captured by sequencing in a study of CD4+ T cells in melanoma. This table comes from immunoSEQ multiplex PCR, and its TCRdb copy is limited to in-frame clones, with some not included. The sample shows fewer than 150,000 clones, around 90% of them seen only once. Trimming left V 5 bases short and J 10 bases short, with 10 bases between. Germline V CDR1 and CDR2: SGHDT, YYEEEE. The CDR3 is 12 amino acids. This clonotype was obtained from a human donor with melanoma. The chain combines TRBV5-6 with TRBJ1-6; D is undetermined. The CDR3 nucleotides read TGTGCCAGCAGACTCCTTAGGTCACCCCTCCACTTT. Translated: CASRLLRSPLHF.